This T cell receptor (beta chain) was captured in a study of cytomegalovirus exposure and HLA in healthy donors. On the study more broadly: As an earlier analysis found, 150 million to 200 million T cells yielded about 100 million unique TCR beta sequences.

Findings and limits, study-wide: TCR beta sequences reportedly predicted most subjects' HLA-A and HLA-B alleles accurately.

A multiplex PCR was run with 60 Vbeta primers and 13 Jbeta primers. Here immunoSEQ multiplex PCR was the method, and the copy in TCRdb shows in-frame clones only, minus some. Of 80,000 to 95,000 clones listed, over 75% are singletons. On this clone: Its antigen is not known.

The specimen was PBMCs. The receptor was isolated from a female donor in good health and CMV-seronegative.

CDR3 in DNA: TGTGCCAGCAGCGCCCCCGGGACAGGCCGCACAGATACGCAGTATTTT. This translates into CASSAPGTGRTDTQYF. V gene TRBV7-9 combines with J gene TRBJ2-3, with 8 bases identical to TRBD1. The CDR3 is 16 amino acids. From germline, CDR1 is SEHNR and CDR2 FQNEAQ (reference sequence). V trimming: 5 bases; J trimming: 1 base; junction bases outside the gene matches: 8.